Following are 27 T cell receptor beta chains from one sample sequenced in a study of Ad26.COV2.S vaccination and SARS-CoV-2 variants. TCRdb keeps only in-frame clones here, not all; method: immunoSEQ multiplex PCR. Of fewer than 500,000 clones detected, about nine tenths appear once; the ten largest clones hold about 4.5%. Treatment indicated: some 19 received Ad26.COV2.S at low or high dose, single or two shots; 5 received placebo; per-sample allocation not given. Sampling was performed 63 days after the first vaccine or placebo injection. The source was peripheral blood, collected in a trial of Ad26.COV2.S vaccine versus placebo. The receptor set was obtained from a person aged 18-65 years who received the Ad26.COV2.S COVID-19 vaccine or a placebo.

The CDR3 region is CASSLSRGVGQPQHF. The CDR3, as DNA: TGTGCCAGCAGTTTATCGAGGGGGGTGGGTCAGCCCCAGCATTTT. The chain is built from TRBV27 and TRBJ1-5; a weak D match, TRBD1 (6 bases). From germline, CDR1 is MNHEY and CDR2 SMNVEV (reference sequence). This CDR3 has 15 amino acids. The V and J ends lost 0 bases and 6 bases respectively, with 12 bases between them.

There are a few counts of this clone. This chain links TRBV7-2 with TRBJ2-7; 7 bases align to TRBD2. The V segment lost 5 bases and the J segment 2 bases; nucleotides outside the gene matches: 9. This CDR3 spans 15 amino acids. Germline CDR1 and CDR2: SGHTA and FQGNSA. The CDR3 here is CASSPRWGGAYEQYF. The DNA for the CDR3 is TGTGCCAGCAGCCCAAGGTGGGGGGGTGCCTACGAGCAGTACTTC.

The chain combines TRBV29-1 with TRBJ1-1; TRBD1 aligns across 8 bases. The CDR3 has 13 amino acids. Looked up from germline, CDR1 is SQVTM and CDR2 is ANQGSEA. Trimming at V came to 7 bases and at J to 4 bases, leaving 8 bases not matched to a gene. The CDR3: CSAGQGGGTEAFF. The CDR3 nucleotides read TGCAGCGCCGGACAGGGCGGGGGCACTGAAGCTTTCTTT.

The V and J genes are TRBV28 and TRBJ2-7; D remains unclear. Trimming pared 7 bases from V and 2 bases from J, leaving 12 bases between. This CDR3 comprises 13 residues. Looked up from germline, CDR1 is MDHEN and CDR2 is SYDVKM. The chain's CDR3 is CASNALLPYEQYF. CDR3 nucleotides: TGTGCCAGCAACGCCCTACTTCCCTACGAGCAGTACTTC.

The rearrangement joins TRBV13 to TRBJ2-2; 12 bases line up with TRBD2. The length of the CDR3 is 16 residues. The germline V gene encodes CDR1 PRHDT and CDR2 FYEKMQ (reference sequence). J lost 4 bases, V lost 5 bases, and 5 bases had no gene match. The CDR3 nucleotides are TGTGCCAGCAGCCCGACTAGCGGGAGATCCACCGGGGAGCTGTTTTTT. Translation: CASSPTSGRSTGELFF.

CDR3 DNA sequence: TGCGCCAGCAGCCCTAGCGGGAGGGCCCTCTCTGGCGGGGAGCTGTTTTTT. It specifies CASSPSGRALSGGELFF. This rearrangement joins TRBV4-3 to TRBJ2-2; 12 positions match TRBD2. This CDR3 is built from 17 residues. J gave up 7 bases and V 4 bases, and 10 bases lay outside the gene matches. Germline CDR1 is LGHNA and CDR2 is YSLEER.

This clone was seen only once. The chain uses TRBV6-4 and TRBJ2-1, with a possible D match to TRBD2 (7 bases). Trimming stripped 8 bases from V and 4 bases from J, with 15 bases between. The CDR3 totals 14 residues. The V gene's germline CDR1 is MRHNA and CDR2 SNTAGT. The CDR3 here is CASSLRGGYNEQFF. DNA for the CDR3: TGTGCCAGCTCCCTTAGGGGGGGTTACAATGAGCAGTTCTTC.

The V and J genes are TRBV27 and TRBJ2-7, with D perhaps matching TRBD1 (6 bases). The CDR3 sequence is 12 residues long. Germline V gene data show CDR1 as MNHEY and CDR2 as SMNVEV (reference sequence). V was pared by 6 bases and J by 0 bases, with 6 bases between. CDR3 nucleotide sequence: TGTGCCAGCAGCAGGGGCTCCTACGAGCAGTACTTC. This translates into CASSRGSYEQYF.

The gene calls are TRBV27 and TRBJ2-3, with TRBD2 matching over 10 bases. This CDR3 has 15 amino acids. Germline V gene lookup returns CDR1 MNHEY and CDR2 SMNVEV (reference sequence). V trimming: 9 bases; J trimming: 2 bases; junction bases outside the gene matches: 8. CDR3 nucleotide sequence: TGTGCCAGTCAGCGACTAGCGGGTTACACAGATACGCAGTATTTT. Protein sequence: CASQRLAGYTDTQYF.

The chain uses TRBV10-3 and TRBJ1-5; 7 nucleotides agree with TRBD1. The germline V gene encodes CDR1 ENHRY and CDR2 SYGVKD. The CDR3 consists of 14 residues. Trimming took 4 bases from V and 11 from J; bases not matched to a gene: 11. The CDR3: CAISADRDLPTQHF. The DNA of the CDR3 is TGTGCCATCAGTGCTGACAGGGACTTACCGACCCAGCATTTT.

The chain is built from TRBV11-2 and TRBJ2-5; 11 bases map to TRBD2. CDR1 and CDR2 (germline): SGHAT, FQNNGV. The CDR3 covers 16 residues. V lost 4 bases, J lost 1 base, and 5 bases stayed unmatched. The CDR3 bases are TGTGCCAGCAGCTCGGGGGGGACTAGCGGCCAAGAGACCCAGTACTTC. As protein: CASSSGGTSGQETQYF.

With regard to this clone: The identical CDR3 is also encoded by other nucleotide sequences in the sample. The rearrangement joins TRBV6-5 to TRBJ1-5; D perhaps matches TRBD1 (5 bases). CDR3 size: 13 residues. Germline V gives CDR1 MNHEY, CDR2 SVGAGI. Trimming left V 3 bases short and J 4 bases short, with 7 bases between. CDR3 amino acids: CASSYGGNQPQHF. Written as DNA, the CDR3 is TGTGCCAGCAGTTATGGGGGGAATCAGCCCCAGCATTTT.

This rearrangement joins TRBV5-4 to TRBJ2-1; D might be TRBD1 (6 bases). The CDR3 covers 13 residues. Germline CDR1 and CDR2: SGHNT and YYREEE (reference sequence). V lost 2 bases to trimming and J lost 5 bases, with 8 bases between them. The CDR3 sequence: CASSLDRHNEQFF. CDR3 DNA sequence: TGTGCCAGCAGCTTAGACAGGCACAATGAGCAGTTCTTC.

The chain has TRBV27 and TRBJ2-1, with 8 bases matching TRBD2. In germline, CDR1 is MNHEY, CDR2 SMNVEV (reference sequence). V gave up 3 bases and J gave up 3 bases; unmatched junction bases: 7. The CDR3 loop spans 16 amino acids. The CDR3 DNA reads TGTGCCAGCAGTTTCGTAGCGGGAAGTCTCTACAATGAGCAGTTCTTC. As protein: CASSFVAGSLYNEQFF.

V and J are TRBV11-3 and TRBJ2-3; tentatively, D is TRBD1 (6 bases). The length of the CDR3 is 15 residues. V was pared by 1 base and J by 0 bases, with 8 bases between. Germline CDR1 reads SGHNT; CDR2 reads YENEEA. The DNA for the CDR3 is TGTGCCAGCAGCTTAGGGGGGCGAAGCACAGATACGCAGTATTTT. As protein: CASSLGGRSTDTQYF.

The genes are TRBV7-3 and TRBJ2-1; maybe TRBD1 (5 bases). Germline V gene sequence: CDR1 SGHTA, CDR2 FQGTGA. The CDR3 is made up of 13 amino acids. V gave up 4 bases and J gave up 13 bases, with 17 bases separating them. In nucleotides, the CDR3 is TGTGCCAGCAGCTCCGGACGTGTGGGGCTTCAGTTCTTC. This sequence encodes CASSSGRVGLQFF.

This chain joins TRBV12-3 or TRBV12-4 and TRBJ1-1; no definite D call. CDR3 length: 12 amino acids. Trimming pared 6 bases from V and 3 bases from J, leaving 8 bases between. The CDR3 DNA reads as TGTGCCAGCAGCCACAGCCACACTGAAGCTTTCTTT. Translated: CASSHSHTEAFF.

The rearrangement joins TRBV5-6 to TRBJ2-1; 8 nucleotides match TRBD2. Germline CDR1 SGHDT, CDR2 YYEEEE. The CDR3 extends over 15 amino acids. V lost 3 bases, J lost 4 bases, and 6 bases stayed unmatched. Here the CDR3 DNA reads TGTGCCAGCAGCTCGCAGCGGGAGCCGTACAATGAGCAGTTCTTC. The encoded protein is CASSSQREPYNEQFF.

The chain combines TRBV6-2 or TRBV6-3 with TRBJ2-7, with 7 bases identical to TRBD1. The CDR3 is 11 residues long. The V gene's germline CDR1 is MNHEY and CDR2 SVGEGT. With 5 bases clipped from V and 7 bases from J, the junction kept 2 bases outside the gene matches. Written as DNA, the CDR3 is TGTGCCAGCAGTCAGACAGGGGAGCAGTACTTC. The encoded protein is CASSQTGEQYF.

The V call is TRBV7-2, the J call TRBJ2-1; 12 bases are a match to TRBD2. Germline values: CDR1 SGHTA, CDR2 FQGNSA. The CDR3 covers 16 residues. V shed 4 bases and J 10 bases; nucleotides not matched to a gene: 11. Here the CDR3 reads CASSSASGRAGREQFF. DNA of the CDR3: TGTGCCAGCAGCTCGGCTAGCGGGAGGGCCGGGAGAGAGCAGTTCTTC.

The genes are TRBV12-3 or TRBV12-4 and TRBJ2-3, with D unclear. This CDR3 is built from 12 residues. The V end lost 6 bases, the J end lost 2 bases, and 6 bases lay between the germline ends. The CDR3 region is CASSPHTDTQYF. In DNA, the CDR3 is TGTGCCAGCAGCCCTCACACAGATACGCAGTATTTT.

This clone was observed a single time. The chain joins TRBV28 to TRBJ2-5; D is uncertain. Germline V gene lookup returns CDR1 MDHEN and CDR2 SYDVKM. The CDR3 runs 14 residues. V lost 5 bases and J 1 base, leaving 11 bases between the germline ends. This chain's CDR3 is CASSIPASQETQYF. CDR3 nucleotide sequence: TGTGCCAGCAGTATCCCCGCAAGCCAAGAGACCCAGTACTTC.

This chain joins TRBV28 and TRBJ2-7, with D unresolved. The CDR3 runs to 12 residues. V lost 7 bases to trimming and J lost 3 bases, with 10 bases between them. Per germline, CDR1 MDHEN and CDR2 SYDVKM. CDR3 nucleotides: TGTGCCAGCATCTCAGGTAGCTACGAGCAGTACTTC. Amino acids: CASISGSYEQYF. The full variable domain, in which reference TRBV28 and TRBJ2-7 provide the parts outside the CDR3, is DVKVTQSSRYLVKRTGEKVFLECVQDMDHENMFWYRQDPGLGLRLIYFSYDVKMKEKGDIPEGYSVSREKKERFSLILESASTNQTSMYLCASISGSYEQYFGPGTRLTVT.

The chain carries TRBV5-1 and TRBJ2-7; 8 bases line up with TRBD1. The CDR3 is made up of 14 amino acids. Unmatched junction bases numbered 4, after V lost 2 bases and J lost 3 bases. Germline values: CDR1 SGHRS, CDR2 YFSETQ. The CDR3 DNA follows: TGCGCCAGCAGCTTAGAGGGACAGGACTACGAGCAGTACTTC. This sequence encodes CASSLEGQDYEQYF.

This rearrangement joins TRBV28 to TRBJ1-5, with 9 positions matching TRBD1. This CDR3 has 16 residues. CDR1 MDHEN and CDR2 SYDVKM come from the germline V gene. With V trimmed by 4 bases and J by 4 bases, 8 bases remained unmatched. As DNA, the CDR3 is TGTGCCAGCAGTTGGGGGGGACAGGGTATAAATCAGCCCCAGCATTTT. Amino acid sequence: CASSWGGQGINQPQHF.

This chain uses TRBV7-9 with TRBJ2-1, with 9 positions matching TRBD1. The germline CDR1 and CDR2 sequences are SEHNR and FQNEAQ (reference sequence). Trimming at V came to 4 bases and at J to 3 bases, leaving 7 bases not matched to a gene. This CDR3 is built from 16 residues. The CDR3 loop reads CASSSWTGVDYNEQFF. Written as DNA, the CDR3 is TGTGCCAGCAGCTCCTGGACAGGGGTGGACTACAATGAGCAGTTCTTC.

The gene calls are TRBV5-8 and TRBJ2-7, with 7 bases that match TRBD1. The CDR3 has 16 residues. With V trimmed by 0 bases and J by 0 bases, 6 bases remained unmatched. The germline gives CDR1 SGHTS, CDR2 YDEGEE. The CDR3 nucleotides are TGTGCCAGCAGCTTGGTTGGGACAGAGTTCTCCTACGAGCAGTACTTC. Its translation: CASSLVGTEFSYEQYF.